This passage covers 10 T cell receptor beta chains from one sample sequenced in a study of post-analysis software for immune sequencing data. Whole-study results and caveats: Patients used roughly five TRBV segments, including TRBV5-6, TRBV5-1 and TRBV20-1, more often than controls.

For these receptors, no antigen is known. Prepared libraries of TCR beta cDNA carried unique molecular identifiers. A single record per CDR3 protein comes from TCRdb applying MiXCR to the PCR reads. The table includes hundreds of thousands of distinct CDR3 sequences, roughly three fifths detected once. The sequenced sample consisted of blood. The receptors here all came from a girl aged 2 to 9 with multiple sclerosis.

The rearrangement joins TRBV29-1 to TRBJ2-3, with 7 bases fitting TRBD2. Germline V gene sequence: CDR1 SQVTM, CDR2 ANQGSEA. The CDR3 consists of 13 residues. CDR3 protein: CSGSGVGTDTQYF. The CDR3 bases are TGCAGTGGAAGCGGGGTCGGCACAGATACGCAGTATTTT.

The rearrangement uses TRBV7-2 and TRBJ2-1; 7 bases fit TRBD2. Germline V gives CDR1 SGHTA, CDR2 FQGNSA. The V gene end was trimmed by 5 bases and the J gene end by 8 bases; junction bases not matched to a gene: 12. This CDR3 is built from 15 residues. CDR3 sequence: CASSQTSTRLDEQFF. DNA for the CDR3: TGTGCCAGCAGCCAGACTAGCACTCGGCTCGATGAGCAGTTCTTC. The complete variable domain, with remaining parts taken from reference TRBV7-2 and TRBJ2-1, reads GAGVSQSPSNKVTEKGKDVELRCDPISGHTALYWYRQSLGQGLEFLIYFQGNSAPDKSGLPSDRFSAERTGGSVSTLTIQRTQQEDSAVYLCASSQTSTRLDEQFFGPGTRLTVL.

The J gene is TRBJ2-5, the V gene TRBV6-2 or TRBV6-3; 9 bases are shared with TRBD2. Unmatched junction bases numbered 8, after V lost 8 bases and J lost 4 bases. CDR3 length: 14 amino acids. CDR1 and CDR2 (germline): MNHEY, SVGEGT. CDR3 protein: CASGARGGLETQYF. The DNA for the CDR3 is TGTGCCAGCGGAGCGCGGGGGGGCCTAGAGACCCAGTACTTC.

This rearrangement joins TRBV29-1 to TRBJ1-2; TRBD1 is a possible D gene (5 bases). Germline CDR1 SQVTM, CDR2 ANQGSEA. There are 14 residues in the CDR3. The V gene lost 6 bases and the J gene lost 5 bases, with 19 bases spanning the gap. CDR3 nucleotides: TGCAGCGTGACTTCAGGGAGGCCCTATTATGGCTACACCTTC. This sequence encodes CSVTSGRPYYGYTF.

The chain recombines TRBV7-2 with TRBJ1-2, with 10 bases matching TRBD1. Germline trimming cut 1 base from V and 8 bases from J; bases unmatched to any gene: 16. The CDR3 spans 18 residues. Per germline, CDR1 SGHTA and CDR2 FQGNSA. The CDR3 DNA reads TGTGCCAGCAGCTTAGGGCCGGGACAGGGGCCAAAAGGAGGGGGCTACACCTTC. Its protein is CASSLGPGQGPKGGGYTF.

The chain recombines TRBV20-1 with TRBJ2-3; 8 nucleotides match TRBD2. J lost 0 bases, V lost 4 bases, and 6 bases had no gene match. Germline CDR1 is DFQATT and CDR2 is SNEGSKA (reference sequence). The CDR3 is 15 amino acids. This CDR3 reads CSATHLAGSTDTQYF. The CDR3 DNA is TGCAGTGCTACGCACCTAGCGGGCAGCACAGATACGCAGTATTTT.

The chain has TRBV5-6 and TRBJ2-5; either TRBD1 or TRBD2 may supply D (5 bases each). The CDR3 runs to 16 residues. The germline V gene has CDR1 SGHDT and CDR2 YYEEEE. V was cut by 0 bases and J by 4 bases, with 16 bases left in between. The CDR3 DNA reads as TGTGCCAGCAGCTTGGGGACTTCCCTGAGGGGAGAGACCCAGTACTTC. Translating gives CASSLGTSLRGETQYF.

V usage is TRBV7-9 and J usage is TRBJ2-7; maybe TRBD2 (5 bases). V lost 1 base, J lost 0 bases, and 13 bases lay in between. This CDR3 has 16 residues. Germline V gene data show CDR1 as SEHNR and CDR2 as FQNEAQ (reference sequence). CDR3 sequence (DNA): TGTGCCAGCAGCTTAGGGGTGAGCGGAGCCTCCTACGAGCAGTACTTC. Protein product: CASSLGVSGASYEQYF.

The table lists this clonotype with a few counts. The V call is TRBV5-1, the J call TRBJ2-1; perhaps TRBD2 as D (6 bases). The V gene lost 4 bases and the J gene lost 2 bases, with 19 bases spanning the gap. CDR1 is SGHRS and CDR2 is YFSETQ in the germline V gene. The CDR3 has 17 amino acids. The CDR3 DNA reads as TGCGCCAGCAGCCTTCGTCTAGCGTCGGACGCCTACAATGAGCAGTTCTTC. This encodes CASSLRLASDAYNEQFF.

This clonotype was counted a few times. V and J are TRBV10-2 and TRBJ2-2; D remains ambiguous. There are 13 residues in the CDR3. The germline gives CDR1 WSHSY, CDR2 SAAADI. V lost 1 base, J lost 3 bases, and 3 bases lay in between. The CDR3, as DNA: TGCGCCAGCAGTGAGTTCGACACCGGGGAGCTGTTTTTT. Protein sequence: CASSEFDTGELFF.